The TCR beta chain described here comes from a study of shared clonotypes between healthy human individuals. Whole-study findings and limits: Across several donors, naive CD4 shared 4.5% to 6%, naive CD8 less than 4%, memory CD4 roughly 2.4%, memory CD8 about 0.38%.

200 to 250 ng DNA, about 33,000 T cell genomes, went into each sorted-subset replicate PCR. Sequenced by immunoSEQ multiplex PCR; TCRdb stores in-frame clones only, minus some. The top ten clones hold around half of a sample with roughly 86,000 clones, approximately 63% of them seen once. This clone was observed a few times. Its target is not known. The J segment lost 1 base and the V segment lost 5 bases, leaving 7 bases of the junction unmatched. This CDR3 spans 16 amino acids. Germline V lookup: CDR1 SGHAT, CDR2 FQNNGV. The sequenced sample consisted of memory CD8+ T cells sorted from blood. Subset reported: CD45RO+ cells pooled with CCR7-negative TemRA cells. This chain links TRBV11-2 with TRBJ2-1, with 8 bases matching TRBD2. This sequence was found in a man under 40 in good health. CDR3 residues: CASSHIASGSYNEQFF. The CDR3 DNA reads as TGTGCCAGCAGCCACATCGCTAGCGGGTCCTACAATGAGCAGTTCTTC.